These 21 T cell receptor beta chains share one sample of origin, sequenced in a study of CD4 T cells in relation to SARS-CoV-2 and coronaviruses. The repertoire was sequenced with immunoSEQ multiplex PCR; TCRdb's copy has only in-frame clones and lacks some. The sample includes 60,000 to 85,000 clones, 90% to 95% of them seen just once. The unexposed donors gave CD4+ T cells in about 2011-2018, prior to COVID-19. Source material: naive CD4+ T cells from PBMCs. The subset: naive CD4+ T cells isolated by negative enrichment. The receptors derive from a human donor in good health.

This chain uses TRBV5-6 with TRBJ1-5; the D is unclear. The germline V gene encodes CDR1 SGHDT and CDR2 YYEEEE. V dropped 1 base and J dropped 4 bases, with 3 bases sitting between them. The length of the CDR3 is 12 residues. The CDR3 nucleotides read TGTGCCAGCAGCTTGAGGAATCAGCCCCAGCATTTT. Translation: CASSLRNQPQHF.

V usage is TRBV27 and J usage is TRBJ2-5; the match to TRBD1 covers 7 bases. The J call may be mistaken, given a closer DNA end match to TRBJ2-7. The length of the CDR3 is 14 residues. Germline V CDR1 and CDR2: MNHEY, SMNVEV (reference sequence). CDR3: CASSPWDRTYEQYF. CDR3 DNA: TGTGCCAGCAGTCCGTGGGACAGAACCTACGAGCAGTACTTC.

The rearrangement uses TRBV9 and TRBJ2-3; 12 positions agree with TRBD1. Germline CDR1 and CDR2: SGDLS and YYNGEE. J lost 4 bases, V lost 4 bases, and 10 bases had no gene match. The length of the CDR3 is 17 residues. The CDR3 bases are TGTGCCAGCAGCCCGTCCCGGGACAGGGGGCGGGCAGATACGCAGTATTTT. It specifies CASSPSRDRGRADTQYF.

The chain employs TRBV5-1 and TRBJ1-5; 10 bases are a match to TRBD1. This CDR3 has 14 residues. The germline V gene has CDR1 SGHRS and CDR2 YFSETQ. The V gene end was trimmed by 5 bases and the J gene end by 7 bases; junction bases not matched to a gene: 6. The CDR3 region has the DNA TGCGCCAGCAGTTTGACAGGGGGCTCCCAGCCCCAGCATTTT. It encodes CASSLTGGSQPQHF.

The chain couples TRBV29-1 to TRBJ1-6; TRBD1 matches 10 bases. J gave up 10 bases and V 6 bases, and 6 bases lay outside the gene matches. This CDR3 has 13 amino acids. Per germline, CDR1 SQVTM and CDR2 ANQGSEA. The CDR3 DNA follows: TGCAGCGTGTCCCGGGACAGGGGATCACCCCTCCACTTT. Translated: CSVSRDRGSPLHF. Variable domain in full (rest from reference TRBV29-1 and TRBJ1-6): SAVISQKPSRDICQRGTSLTIQCQVDSQVTMMFWYRQQPGQSLTLIATANQGSEATYESGFVIDKFPISRPNLTFSTLTVSNMSPEDSSIYLCSVSRDRGSPLHFGNGTRLTVT.

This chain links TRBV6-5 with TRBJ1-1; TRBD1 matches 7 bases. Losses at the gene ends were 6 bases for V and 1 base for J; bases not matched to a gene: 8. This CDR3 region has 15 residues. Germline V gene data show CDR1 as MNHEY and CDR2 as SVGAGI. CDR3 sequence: CASSRKGAPNTEAFF. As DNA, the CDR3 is TGTGCCAGCAGCCGCAAGGGGGCCCCGAACACTGAAGCTTTCTTT.

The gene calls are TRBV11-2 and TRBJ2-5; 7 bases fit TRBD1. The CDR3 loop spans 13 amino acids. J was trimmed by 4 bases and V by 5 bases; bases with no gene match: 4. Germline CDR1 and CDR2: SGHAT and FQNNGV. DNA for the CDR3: TGTGCCAGCAGCCCACGACAGGGAGAGACCCAGTACTTC. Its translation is CASSPRQGETQYF.

Here the CDR3 reads CASSTGRGGYTF. CDR3 sequence (DNA): TGTGCCAGCAGCACCGGTAGAGGAGGCTACACCTTC. The genes are TRBV28 and TRBJ1-2, with D unresolved. V was pared by 6 bases and J by 8 bases, with 13 bases between. This CDR3 is built from 12 residues. Germline assignment: CDR1 MDHEN and CDR2 SYDVKM.

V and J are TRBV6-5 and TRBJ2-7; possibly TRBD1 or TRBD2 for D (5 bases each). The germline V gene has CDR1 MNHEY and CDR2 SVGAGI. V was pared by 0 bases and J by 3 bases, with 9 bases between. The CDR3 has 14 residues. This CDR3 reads CASSYSGRGYEQYF. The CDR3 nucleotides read TGTGCCAGCAGTTACTCGGGACGGGGCTACGAGCAGTACTTC.

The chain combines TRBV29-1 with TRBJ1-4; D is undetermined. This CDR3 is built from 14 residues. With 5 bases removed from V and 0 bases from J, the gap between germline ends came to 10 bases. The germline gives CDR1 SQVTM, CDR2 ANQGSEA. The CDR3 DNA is TGCAGCGTTCAGAGGAACACAACTAATGAAAAACTGTTTTTT. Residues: CSVQRNTTNEKLFF.

The CDR3 region is CASSEGTSNYGYTF. The CDR3 DNA sequence: TGTGCCAGCAGTGAGGGGACATCCAACTATGGCTACACCTTC. J is TRBJ1-2 and V is TRBV2; possibly TRBD1 for D (6 bases). Germline V gene lookup returns CDR1 SNHLY and CDR2 FYNNEI. This CDR3 has 14 amino acids. The V gene lost 3 bases and the J gene lost 2 bases, with 10 bases spanning the gap.

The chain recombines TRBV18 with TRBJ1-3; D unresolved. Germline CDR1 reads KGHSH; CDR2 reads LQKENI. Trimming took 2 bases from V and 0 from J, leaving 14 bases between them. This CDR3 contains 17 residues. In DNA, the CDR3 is TGTGCCAGCTCACCAGCTACAGCCCTCATCTCTGGAAACACCATATATTTT. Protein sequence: CASSPATALISGNTIYF.

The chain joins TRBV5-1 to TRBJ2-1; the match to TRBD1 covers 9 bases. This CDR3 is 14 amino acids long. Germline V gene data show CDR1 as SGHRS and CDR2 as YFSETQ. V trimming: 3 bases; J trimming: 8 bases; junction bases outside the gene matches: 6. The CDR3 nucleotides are TGCGCCAGCAGCTCCGGGACAGGGACCCATGAGCAGTTCTTC. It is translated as CASSSGTGTHEQFF.

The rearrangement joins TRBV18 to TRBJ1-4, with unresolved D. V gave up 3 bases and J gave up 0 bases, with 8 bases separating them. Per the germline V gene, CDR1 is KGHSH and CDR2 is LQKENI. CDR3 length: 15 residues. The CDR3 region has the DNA TGTGCCAGCTCACCCGTCACGGCAACTAATGAAAAACTGTTTTTT. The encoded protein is CASSPVTATNEKLFF.

The CDR3 DNA follows: TGTGCCAGCAGCCAAGACTGGGGACCGGGACAGGGGAACACCGGGGAGCTGTTTTTT. Translated: CASSQDWGPGQGNTGELFF. The rearrangement joins TRBV3-1 (or the pseudogene TRBV3-2) to TRBJ2-2, with 9 nucleotides matching TRBD1. V lost 0 bases and J lost 1; bases outside the gene matches: 9. CDR1 LGHDT and CDR2 YNNKEL come from the germline V gene (reference sequence). The CDR3 spans 19 residues.

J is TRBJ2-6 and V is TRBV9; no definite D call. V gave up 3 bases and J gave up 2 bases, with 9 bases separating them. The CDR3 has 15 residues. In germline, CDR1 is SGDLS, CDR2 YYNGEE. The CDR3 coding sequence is TGTGCCAGCAGCGGCCGAAAAACTGGGGCCAACGTCCTGACTTTC. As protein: CASSGRKTGANVLTF.

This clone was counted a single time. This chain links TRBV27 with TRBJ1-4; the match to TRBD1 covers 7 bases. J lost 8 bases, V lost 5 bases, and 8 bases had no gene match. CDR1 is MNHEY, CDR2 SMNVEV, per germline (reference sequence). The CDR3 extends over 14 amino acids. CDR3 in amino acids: CASSALGGEEKLFF. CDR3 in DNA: TGTGCCAGCAGTGCTCTAGGGGGCGAGGAAAAACTGTTTTTT. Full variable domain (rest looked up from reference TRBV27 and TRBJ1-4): EAQVTQNPRYLITVTGKKLTVTCSQNMNHEYMSWYRQDPGLGLRQIYYSMNVEVTDKGDVPEGYKVSRKEKRNFPLILESPSPNQTSLYFCASSALGGEEKLFFGSGTQLSVL.

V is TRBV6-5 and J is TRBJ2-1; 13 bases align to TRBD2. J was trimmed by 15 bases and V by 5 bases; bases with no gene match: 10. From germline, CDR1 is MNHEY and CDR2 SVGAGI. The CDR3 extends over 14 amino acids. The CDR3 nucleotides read TGTGCCAGCAGTATCCCGGGACTAGCGGGACCCGCGTTCTTC. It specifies CASSIPGLAGPAFF.

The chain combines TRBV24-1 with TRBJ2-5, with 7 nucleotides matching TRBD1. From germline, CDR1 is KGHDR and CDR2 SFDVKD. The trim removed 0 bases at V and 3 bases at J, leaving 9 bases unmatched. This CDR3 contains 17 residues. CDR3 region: CATSDLADRPNKETQYF. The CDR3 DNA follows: TGTGCCACCAGTGATTTGGCGGACAGGCCCAATAAAGAGACCCAGTACTTC.

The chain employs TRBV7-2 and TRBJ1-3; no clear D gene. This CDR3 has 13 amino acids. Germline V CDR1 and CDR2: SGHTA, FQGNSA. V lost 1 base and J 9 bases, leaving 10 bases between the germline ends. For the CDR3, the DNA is TGTGCCAGCAGCTTAGGGGCCACGAGCACCATATATTTT. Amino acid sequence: CASSLGATSTIYF.

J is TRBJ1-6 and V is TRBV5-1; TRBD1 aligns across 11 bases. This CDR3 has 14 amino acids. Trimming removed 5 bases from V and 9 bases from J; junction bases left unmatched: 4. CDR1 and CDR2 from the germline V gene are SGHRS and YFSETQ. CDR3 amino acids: CASRSGTGGSPLHF. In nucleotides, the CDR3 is TGCGCCAGCAGGTCCGGGACAGGGGGTTCACCCCTCCACTTT. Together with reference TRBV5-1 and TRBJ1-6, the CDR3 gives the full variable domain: KAGVTQTPRYLIKTRGQQVTLSCSPISGHRSVSWYQQTPGQGLQFLFEYFSETQRNKGNFPGRFSGRQFSNSRSEMNVSTLELGDSALYLCASRSGTGGSPLHFGNGTRLTVT.